This T cell receptor (beta chain) is drawn from a study of blood T cell repertoires in COVID-19. Study background: T cells, B-cell-depleted T cells, or PBMCs supplied cDNA or gDNA.

Germline CDR1 MNHNS, CDR2 SASEGT. The length of the CDR3 is 15 residues. Trimming cost V 1 base and J 0 bases, with 10 bases left between them. Authors' data handling: The authors estimated nucleated cell counts from reference gene primer amplification. Data came from immunoSEQ multiplex PCR; TCRdb stores just in-frame clones and leaves some out. V and J calls plus clone size are reproduced from that table; the DNA served to infer D and trimming. Of fewer than 150,000 clones listed, just over 70% are singletons. The genes are TRBV6-1 and TRBJ2-7; TRBD2 is a possible D gene (6 bases). The origin of this receptor is a human donor with acute or convalescent COVID-19. The donor label of this sample is uncertain. Sequencing input: peripheral blood. As DNA, the CDR3 is TGTGCCAGCAGTGAAGTGGCGGGGCGCTCCTACGAGCAGTACTTC. Protein: CASSEVAGRSYEQYF.